The 9 T cell receptor beta chains in this list originate from one sample, sequenced in a study. From the RT-PCR reads, TCRdb called clonotypes with MiXCR, one entry per CDR3 protein. The sample lists about 680,000 distinct CDR3 sequences, 14% occurring once. Source material: memory CD4+ T cells from blood. These receptors all come from a female donor in good health, serving as a healthy control.

This clonotype was detected only a few times. J is TRBJ2-5 and V is TRBV12-3 or TRBV12-4, with D possibly TRBD2 on 5 matching bases. V was trimmed by 6 bases and J by 5 bases, leaving 19 bases between them. The length of the CDR3 is 15 residues. The CDR3 here is CASSPPRGDSETQYF. The CDR3 bases are TGTGCCAGCAGCCCCCCTCGGGGAGATTCGGAGACCCAGTACTTC.

A few counts support this clonotype. The CDR3 spells CSVGSTGGDQPQHF. Here the CDR3 DNA reads TGCAGCGTTGGTTCGACAGGGGGCGACCAGCCCCAGCATTTT. The chain has TRBV29-1 and TRBJ1-5, with 10 nucleotides matching TRBD1. The CDR3 is 14 amino acids. Unmatched junction bases numbered 7, after V lost 4 bases and J lost 7 bases. Per the germline V gene, CDR1 is SQVTM and CDR2 is ANQGSEA.

The chain is built from TRBV5-4 and TRBJ2-3; 7 nucleotides match TRBD2. The CDR3 covers 16 residues. CDR1 SGHNT and CDR2 YYREEE come from the germline V gene (reference sequence). The ends lost 0 bases at V and 2 bases at J; junction bases unmatched: 6. The DNA for the CDR3 is TGTGCCAGCAGCTTGGATTGGCTAGCGGCCACAGATACGCAGTATTTT. The encoded protein is CASSLDWLAATDTQYF.

This clonotype was counted many times. The chain couples TRBV20-1 to TRBJ1-5; the D gene is possibly TRBD1 (5 bases). The length of the CDR3 is 15 residues. V dropped 0 bases and J dropped 0 bases, with 9 bases sitting between them. Germline V gives CDR1 DFQATT, CDR2 SNEGSKA (reference sequence). For the CDR3, the DNA is TGCAGTGCTAGAGAGCCCGGGACTAGCAATCAGCCCCAGCATTTT. The encoded protein is CSAREPGTSNQPQHF.

This clonotype was detected only a few times. The chain is built from TRBV4-3 and TRBJ2-2, with D unresolved. CDR3 length: 13 amino acids. Trimming took off 1 base at V and 5 bases at J, with 5 bases between the two ends. From germline, CDR1 is LGHNA and CDR2 YSLEER. CDR3 region: CASSQALTGELFF. The DNA of the CDR3 is TGCGCCAGCAGCCAAGCCCTTACCGGGGAGCTGTTTTTT.

J is TRBJ2-1 and V is TRBV18; no definite D call. The length of the CDR3 is 14 residues. Germline assignment: CDR1 KGHSH and CDR2 LQKENI. V dropped 1 base and J dropped 5 bases, with 9 bases sitting between them. The CDR3 reads CASSPQGTNNEQFF. CDR3 in DNA: TGTGCCAGCTCACCACAGGGAACGAACAATGAGCAGTTCTTC.

CDR3 protein: CATSTRGRLQETQYF. Here the CDR3 DNA reads TGTGCCACCAGTACGAGGGGACGGCTCCAAGAGACCCAGTACTTC. The rearrangement links TRBV24-1 to TRBJ2-5, with D perhaps TRBD1 or TRBD2 (5 bases each). The CDR3 contains 15 residues. V dropped 6 bases and J dropped 1 base, with 14 bases sitting between them. CDR1 and CDR2 from the germline V gene are KGHDR and SFDVKD.

This clonotype was counted many times. The chain couples TRBV27 to TRBJ2-5; D unresolved. The germline V gene has CDR1 MNHEY and CDR2 SMNVEV (reference sequence). Deletions cut 3 bases from V and 0 bases from J, with 5 bases between. The CDR3 extends over 13 amino acids. The CDR3 is CASSFLDQETQYF. DNA of the CDR3: TGTGCCAGCAGTTTCCTAGACCAAGAGACCCAGTACTTC.

V is TRBV29-1 and J is TRBJ1-2; tentative D call: TRBD1 (5 bases). V dropped 5 bases and J dropped 1 base, with 20 bases sitting between them. This CDR3 spans 16 amino acids. Germline V CDR1 and CDR2: SQVTM, ANQGSEA. The CDR3 DNA reads as TGCAGCGTTACCAGGACCTTGATAGGGGATAACTATGGCTACACCTTC. It specifies CSVTRTLIGDNYGYTF.